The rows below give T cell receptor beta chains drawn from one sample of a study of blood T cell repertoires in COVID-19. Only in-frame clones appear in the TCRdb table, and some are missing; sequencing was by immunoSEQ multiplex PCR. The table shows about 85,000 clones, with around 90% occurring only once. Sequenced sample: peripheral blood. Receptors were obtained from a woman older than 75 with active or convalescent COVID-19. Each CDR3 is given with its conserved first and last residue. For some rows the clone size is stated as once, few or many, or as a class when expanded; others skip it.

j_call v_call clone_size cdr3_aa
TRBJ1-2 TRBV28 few CASTGTKYGYTF
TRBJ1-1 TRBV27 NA CASSLQGGYTEAFF
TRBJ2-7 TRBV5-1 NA CASSSIPGTKHEQYF
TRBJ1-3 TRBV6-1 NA CASSEDPGGNTIYF
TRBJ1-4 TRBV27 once CASSLRRDRGEKLFF
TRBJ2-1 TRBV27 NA CASSSLGAYNEQFF
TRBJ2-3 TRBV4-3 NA CASSQDGGGTSADTDTQYF
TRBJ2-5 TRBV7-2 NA CASSPSYQETQYF
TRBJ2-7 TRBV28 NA CASSLSGTHEEQYF
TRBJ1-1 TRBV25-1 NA CASSEYQGENTEAFF
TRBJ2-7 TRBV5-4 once CATQLAGRAYEQYF
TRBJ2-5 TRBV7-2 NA CASSLNRGIETQYF
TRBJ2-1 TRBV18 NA CASSHGTSGRASLNNEQFF
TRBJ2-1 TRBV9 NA CASSVVPSGSIYEQFF
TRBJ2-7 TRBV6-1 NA CASSEGGGSRYEQYF
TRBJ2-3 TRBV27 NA CASSSPLAGGRSDTQYF
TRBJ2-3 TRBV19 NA CASSIGLAGGRGSTDTQYF
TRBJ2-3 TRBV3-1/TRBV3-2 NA CASSRGRPDTQYF
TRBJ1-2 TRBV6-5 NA CASSYSQGLGYGYTF
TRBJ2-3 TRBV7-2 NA CASKVPGLYTDTQYF
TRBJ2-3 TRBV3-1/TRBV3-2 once CASSQDSSGLGTQYF
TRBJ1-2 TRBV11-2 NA CASSLGLRDGYTF
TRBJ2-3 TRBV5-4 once CASRPGLAGGFSTDTQYF
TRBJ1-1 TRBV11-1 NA CASSFGQGIDEAFF
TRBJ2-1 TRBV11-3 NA CASSRGGDEQFF
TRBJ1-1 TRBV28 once CASSFLAQGTFF
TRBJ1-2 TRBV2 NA CASTLGQLNYGYTF
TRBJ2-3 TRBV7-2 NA CASSPLVGGGTDTQYF
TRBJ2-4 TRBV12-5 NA CASGPSQGSDIQYF
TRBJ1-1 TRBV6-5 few CASRRTGTMNTEAFF
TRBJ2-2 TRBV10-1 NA CASSSSGAGTGELFF
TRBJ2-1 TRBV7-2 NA CASSPGTSGGNEQFF
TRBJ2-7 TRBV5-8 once CASSLLGDSSYEQYF
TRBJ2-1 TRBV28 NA CASSAAHAGGLAGRNEQFF
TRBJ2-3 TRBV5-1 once CASSLGGRGPAGDTQYF
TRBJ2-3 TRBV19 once CASSPRRQGTDTQYF
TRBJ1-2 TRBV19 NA CASRLTGINYGYTF
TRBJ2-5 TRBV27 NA CASSLSRLAGETQYF
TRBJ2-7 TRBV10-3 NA CAIRGTAGGLGEQYF
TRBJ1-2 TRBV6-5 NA CASRPGQANYGYTF